This TCR beta chain comes out of a study of T cell clonality in common variable immunodeficiency. This clone was detected ten times or more. Antigen specificity is unknown. The data were produced by immunoSEQ multiplex PCR, yet TCRdb's version contains in-frame clones alone and is incomplete. The data show 20,000 to 25,000 clones, with none appearing a single time. Regarding the study as a whole: Reportedly, TCR beta sequences from common variable immunodeficiency showed fewer deletions and N-nucleotide insertions. Compared with controls, CVID subjects had fewer shared TCRbeta clones.

The TCR was taken from a human donor with common variable immunodeficiency. Sequencing was carried out using peripheral blood mononuclear cells.

CDR3 residues: CASHPLFPGSTEAFF. The DNA read from the CDR3 is TGTGCCAGCCACCCCCTCTTCCCGGGGAGCACTGAA. The chain combines TRBV6-2 or TRBV6-3 with TRBJ1-1; D is unresolved. Read sequence stops 3 residues before the CDR3 end, and the germline J gene provides the missing end. Between the trimmed V and J ends, which lost 8 bases and 4 bases, there was a span of 20 bases. CDR3 length: 15 residues. Germline V gives CDR1 MNHEY, CDR2 SVGEGT.